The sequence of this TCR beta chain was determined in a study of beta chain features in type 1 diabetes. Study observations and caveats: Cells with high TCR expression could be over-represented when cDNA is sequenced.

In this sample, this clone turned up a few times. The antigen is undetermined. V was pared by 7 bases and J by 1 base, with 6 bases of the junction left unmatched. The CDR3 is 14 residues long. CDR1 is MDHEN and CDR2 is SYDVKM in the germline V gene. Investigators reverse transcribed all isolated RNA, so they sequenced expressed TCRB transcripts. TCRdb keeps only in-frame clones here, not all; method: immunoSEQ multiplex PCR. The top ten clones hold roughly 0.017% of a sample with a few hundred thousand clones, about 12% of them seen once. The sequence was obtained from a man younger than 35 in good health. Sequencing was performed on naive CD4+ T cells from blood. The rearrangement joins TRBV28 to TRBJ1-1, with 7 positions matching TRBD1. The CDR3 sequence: CASKPGQKNTEAFF. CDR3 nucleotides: TGTGCCAGCAAGCCGGGACAGAAGAACACTGAAGCTTTCTTT.